Shown below are 32 T cell receptor beta chains from a single sample sequenced in a study of beta chain features in type 1 diabetes. Study results and caveats: Among all four CD4+ subsets, Type 1 diabetes patients had TCRB CDR3s that were moderately but significantly shorter.

Their antigens remain unidentified. Expressed TCRB transcripts were sequenced after all isolated RNA was converted to cDNA. The repertoire was sequenced with immunoSEQ multiplex PCR; TCRdb's copy has only in-frame clones and lacks some. The profile shows about 370,000 clones, around 9.6% of them singletons. The specimen sequenced was central memory CD4+ T cells from blood. The source is a man under 40 with type 1 diabetes.

The sample holds many counts of this clone. The chain joins TRBV2 to TRBJ1-2; the D is unclear. The CDR3 loop spans 12 amino acids. CDR1 is SNHLY and CDR2 is FYNNEI in the germline V gene. Between the trimmed V and J ends, which lost 4 bases and 5 bases, there was a span of 8 bases. The CDR3 loop reads CASSVKGYGYTF. The CDR3 nucleotides are TGTGCCAGCAGTGTAAAAGGATATGGCTACACCTTC. Looking up the rest from reference TRBV2 and TRBJ1-2 gives the full variable domain: EPEVTQTPSHQVTQMGQEVILRCVPISNHLYFYWYRQILGQKVEFLVSFYNNEISEKSEIFDDQFSVERPDGSNFTLKIRSTKLEDSAMYFCASSVKGYGYTFGSGTRLTVV.

This clone was detected ten times or more. The V gene is TRBV28, the J gene TRBJ2-7; possibly TRBD2 for D (5 bases). The germline V gene has CDR1 MDHEN and CDR2 SYDVKM. The CDR3 loop spans 15 amino acids. Trimming stripped 2 bases from V and 3 bases from J, with 14 bases between. This CDR3 is CASSLRRVGVYEQYF. The CDR3 coding sequence is TGTGCCAGCAGTTTACGGCGGGTCGGTGTCTACGAGCAGTACTTC.

This clone appeared a few times. The V gene is TRBV5-6, the J gene TRBJ2-1, with D unclear. CDR3 length: 13 residues. V lost 4 bases, J lost 3 bases, and 8 bases lay in between. Germline CDR1 and CDR2: SGHDT and YYEEEE. CDR3 DNA sequence: TGTGCCAGCAGCCCACGACACTACAATGAGCAGTTCTTC. This gives the protein CASSPRHYNEQFF. Full variable domain (outside the CDR3, taken from reference TRBV5-6 and TRBJ2-1): DAGVTQSPTHLIKTRGQQVTLRCSPKSGHDTVSWYQQALGQGPQFIFQYYEEEERQRGNFPDRFSGHQFPNYSSELNVNALLLGDSALYLCASSPRHYNEQFFGPGTRLTVL.

The chain is built from TRBV6-5 and TRBJ1-2; D ambiguous. Germline CDR1 is MNHEY and CDR2 is SVGAGI. Trimming stripped 5 bases from V and 0 bases from J, with 10 bases between. The CDR3 sequence is 14 residues long. CDR3 loop: CASSVGEANYGYTF. In nucleotides, the CDR3 is TGTGCCAGCAGTGTCGGGGAAGCTAACTATGGCTACACCTTC.

This clone has just a few counts. At one of its ends the junction is not consistent with the germline gene, which may arise from a read error. This rearrangement joins TRBV15 to TRBJ2-4; the D gene is possibly TRBD2 (6 bases). This CDR3 contains 16 residues. Germline V lookup: CDR1 LNHNV, CDR2 YYDKDF (reference sequence). The CDR3 spells CATSGDLGGSKNIQYF. The DNA for the CDR3 is TGTGCCACCAGCGGAGACTTGGGGGGTTCCAAAAACATTCAGTACTTC. Based on the CDR3 plus reference TRBV15 and TRBJ2-4, the full variable domain is DAMVIQNPRYQVTQFGKPVTLSCSQTLNHNVMYWYQQKSSQAPKLLFHYYDKDFNNEADTPDNFQSRRPNTSFCFLDIRSPGLGDTAMYLCATSGDLGGSKNIQYFGAGTRLSVL.

This clone was found a few times. The chain employs TRBV9 and TRBJ2-6; 7 nucleotides agree with TRBD1. The CDR3 loop spans 15 amino acids. Trimming at V came to 4 bases and at J to 3 bases, leaving 4 bases not matched to a gene. Germline values: CDR1 SGDLS, CDR2 YYNGEE. The CDR3 loop reads CASSPHRGGANVLTF. CDR3 bases: TGTGCCAGCAGCCCGCACAGGGGTGGGGCCAACGTCCTGACTTTC.

The chain is built from TRBV7-9 and TRBJ2-3; D unclear. CDR1 and CDR2 (germline): SEHNR, FQNEAQ (reference sequence). Trimming shortened V by 3 bases and J by 2 bases, and 9 bases separated the two germline ends. The CDR3 loop spans 14 amino acids. CDR3 coding DNA: TGTGCCAGCAGCTTGCTCGGCTACACAGATACGCAGTATTTT. Its protein product is CASSLLGYTDTQYF. Together with reference TRBV7-9 and TRBJ2-3, the CDR3 gives the full variable domain: DTGVSQNPRHKITKRGQNVTFRCDPISEHNRLYWYRQTLGQGPEFLTYFQNEAQLEKSRLLSDRFSAERPKGSFSTLEIQRTEQGDSAMYLCASSLLGYTDTQYFGPGTRLTVL.

This chain uses TRBV30 with TRBJ2-5; no clear D. Germline loops: CDR1 GTSNPN, CDR2 SVGIG (reference sequence). Trimming removed 1 base at V and 2 bases at J, with 8 bases between. This CDR3 region has 13 residues. CDR3 in DNA: TGTGCCTGGAGTGAGGGTGCGCAAGAGACCCAGTACTTC. Translated, it gives CAWSEGAQETQYF.

The chain links TRBV5-4 to TRBJ1-1; D remains unclear. Trimming took off 0 bases at V and 8 bases at J, with 14 bases between the two ends. Germline CDR1 is SGHNT and CDR2 is YYREEE (reference sequence). The CDR3 loop spans 14 amino acids. The DNA of the CDR3 is TGTGCCAGCAGCTTGGAGGGCACGGGCAGGGAAGCTTTCTTT. Residues: CASSLEGTGREAFF.

The sample holds a few counts of this clone. The rearrangement uses TRBV4-3 and TRBJ2-7, with D possibly matching TRBD2 (6 bases). The CDR3 sequence is 14 residues long. Looked up from germline, CDR1 is LGHNA and CDR2 is YSLEER. V was clipped by 0 bases and J by 4 bases, with 10 bases between them. CDR3 amino acids: CASSQDGRGYEQYF. Here the CDR3 DNA reads TGCGCCAGCAGCCAAGACGGGCGGGGTTACGAGCAGTACTTC.

In this sample, this clone turned up many times. This sequence joins TRBV7-9 and TRBJ2-1; D may be TRBD1 (5 bases). Looked up from germline, CDR1 is SEHNR and CDR2 is FQNEAQ (reference sequence). This CDR3 contains 16 residues. Trimming took 4 bases from V and 3 from J, leaving 16 bases between them. CDR3 loop: CASSSHAGANYNEQFF. CDR3 sequence (DNA): TGTGCCAGCAGCTCACATGCTGGGGCGAACTACAATGAGCAGTTCTTC.

The gene calls are TRBV13 and TRBJ2-3, with D possibly TRBD2 on 5 matching bases. The germline V and J ends were trimmed by 2 bases and 1 base, with 10 bases remaining between them. CDR1 is PRHDT, CDR2 FYEKMQ, per germline (reference sequence). The CDR3 consists of 15 residues. The CDR3 nucleotides read TGTGCCAGCAGCTTATCCGGGGTCGGCACAGATACGCAGTATTTT. It encodes CASSLSGVGTDTQYF.

The V and J genes are TRBV7-2 and TRBJ1-4, with D tentatively TRBD1 (5 bases). The CDR3 is 16 residues long. With 5 bases removed from V and 7 bases from J, the gap between germline ends came to 20 bases. The germline V gene has CDR1 SGHTA and CDR2 FQGNSA. The CDR3 reads CASSPPGAGEGEKLFF. CDR3 nucleotides: TGTGCCAGCAGCCCCCCCGGAGCGGGGGAGGGTGAAAAACTGTTTTTT.

There are a few counts of this clone. The gene calls are TRBV19 and TRBJ1-1; TRBD1 agrees at 8 bases. The CDR3 totals 19 residues. Trimming removed 3 bases from V and 7 bases from J; junction bases left unmatched: 22. Germline values: CDR1 LNHDA, CDR2 SQIVND (reference sequence). The CDR3: CASSIRPLSRQGRGGEAFF. The DNA for the CDR3 is TGTGCCAGTAGTATTCGCCCCCTATCGAGACAGGGGAGGGGTGGTGAAGCTTTCTTT.

The rearrangement joins TRBV4-2 to TRBJ2-1; D is ambiguous. CDR3 length: 18 amino acids. The V gene lost 0 bases and the J gene lost 3 bases, with 18 bases spanning the gap. Germline CDR1 is LGHNA and CDR2 is YNFKEQ. The CDR3 reads CASSQDLAVSRLYNEQFF. CDR3 coding DNA: TGTGCCAGCAGCCAAGATTTGGCGGTCTCTCGGCTCTACAATGAGCAGTTCTTC.

This clone was detected only a few times. The gene calls are TRBV7-9 and TRBJ2-7; the match to TRBD1 covers 7 bases. This CDR3 is built from 14 residues. Germline V gene lookup returns CDR1 SEHNR and CDR2 FQNEAQ (reference sequence). The V segment lost 5 bases and the J segment 1 base; nucleotides outside the gene matches: 5. DNA of the CDR3: TGTGCCAGCAGCACTCCGGGACAGTCCTACGAGCAGTACTTC. Amino acids: CASSTPGQSYEQYF.

V usage is TRBV6-1 and J usage is TRBJ2-1; either TRBD1 or TRBD2 may fit D (5 bases each). This CDR3 is 12 amino acids long. Trimming left V 10 bases short and J 8 bases short, with 15 bases between. Germline assignment: CDR1 MNHNS and CDR2 SASEGT. CDR3 region: CANWDLGDEQFF. The CDR3 DNA follows: TGTGCCAATTGGGACCTCGGGGATGAGCAGTTCTTC.

This clone was seen a handful of times. J is TRBJ2-1 and V is TRBV18, with D unclear. V was pared by 0 bases and J by 9 bases, with 12 bases between. Germline CDR1 reads KGHSH; CDR2 reads LQKENI. This CDR3 is built from 14 residues. CDR3 in amino acids: CASSPPRDLAEQFF. The CDR3 DNA sequence: TGTGCCAGCTCACCACCGAGAGATTTGGCTGAGCAGTTCTTC. The variable domain in full, with the rest retrieved from reference TRBV18 and TRBJ2-1, is NAGVMQNPRHLVRRRGQEARLRCSPMKGHSHVYWYRQLPEEGLKFMVYLQKENIIDESGMPKERFSAEFPKEGPSILRIQQVVRGDSAAYFCASSPPRDLAEQFFGPGTRLTVL.

This clone was observed a few times. The gene calls are TRBV5-1 and TRBJ2-3; perhaps TRBD2 as D (6 bases). Germline values: CDR1 SGHRS, CDR2 YFSETQ. The length of the CDR3 is 13 residues. V shed 6 bases and J shed 6 bases, with 14 bases lying between them. CDR3 loop: CASTKTGVDTQYF. CDR3 nucleotide sequence: TGCGCCAGCACCAAAACGGGGGTGGATACGCAGTATTTT.

The genes are TRBV5-1 and TRBJ2-7; perhaps TRBD1 as D (6 bases). V lost 3 bases, J lost 1 base, and 14 bases lay in between. The CDR3 extends over 15 amino acids. Looked up from germline, CDR1 is SGHRS and CDR2 is YFSETQ. Here the CDR3 DNA reads TGCGCCAGCAGCTCACAGGGAACGACGTCCTACGAGCAGTACTTC. Its protein is CASSSQGTTSYEQYF.

To note about this clone: A read error likely explains this, since a far larger clone differs by one base. The chain couples TRBV23-1 to TRBJ2-5; 8 positions match TRBD1. TRBV23-1 is an ORF, with its function uncertain. The CDR3 is 12 residues long. CDR3 bases: TGTGCCAGCAGCCGGGACAGGGAGACCCAGTACTTC. Amino acid sequence: CASSRDRETQYF.

This clone was recorded a few times. The chain is built from TRBV7-9 and TRBJ2-7; D is perhaps TRBD2 (6 bases). Germline values: CDR1 SEHNR, CDR2 FQNEAQ (reference sequence). The CDR3 sequence is 16 residues long. Trimming left V 1 base short and J 1 base short, with 14 bases between. CDR3 residues: CASSLVRRRGSYEQYF. CDR3 DNA sequence: TGTGCCAGCAGCTTAGTTAGGAGGAGGGGATCCTACGAGCAGTACTTC.

The chain has TRBV30 and TRBJ1-3; D possibly corresponds to TRBD1 (6 bases). The CDR3 is 16 amino acids. V was trimmed by 1 base and J by 2 bases, leaving 15 bases between them. Germline V gives CDR1 GTSNPN, CDR2 SVGIG (reference sequence). This CDR3 is CAWSGDILSAGNTIYF. The CDR3, as DNA: TGTGCCTGGAGTGGGGACATCCTCTCGGCTGGAAACACCATATATTTT.

The rearrangement uses TRBV4-1 and TRBJ1-1, with D unresolved. Germline CDR1 MGHRA, CDR2 YSYEKL. V was cut by 2 bases and J by 1 base, with 8 bases left in between. This CDR3 spans 14 amino acids. CDR3 loop: CASSQMDRNTEAFF. The CDR3 bases are TGCGCCAGCAGCCAAATGGATCGGAACACTGAAGCTTTCTTT.

This clone turned up a few times. The rearrangement joins TRBV27 to TRBJ2-3; unclear D gene. In germline, CDR1 is MNHEY, CDR2 SMNVEV (reference sequence). The CDR3 loop spans 12 amino acids. Trimming cost V 6 bases and J 4 bases, with 8 bases left between them. CDR3 nucleotide sequence: TGTGCCAGCAGGGGGAACGCAGATACGCAGTATTTT. It is translated as CASRGNADTQYF.

The rearrangement joins TRBV28 to TRBJ2-7; possibly TRBD1 for D (6 bases). There are 13 residues in the CDR3. Trimming removed 2 bases from V and 9 bases from J, with 14 bases in between. Germline CDR1 is MDHEN and CDR2 is SYDVKM. The CDR3 loop reads CASSLGQIRVQYF. The CDR3 DNA reads TGTGCCAGCAGTTTAGGACAGATACGTGTGCAGTACTTC.

V and J are TRBV27 and TRBJ1-1; perhaps TRBD1 as D (5 bases). Germline V gene data show CDR1 as MNHEY and CDR2 as SMNVEV (reference sequence). The CDR3 has 11 residues. The V gene lost 3 bases and the J gene lost 8 bases, with 7 bases spanning the gap. DNA for the CDR3: TGTGCCAGCAGTTTCGGGGGGGAAGCTTTCTTT. Its translation is CASSFGGEAFF.

The rearrangement links TRBV5-1 to TRBJ2-2; D possibly corresponds to TRBD2 (6 bases). Per germline, CDR1 SGHRS and CDR2 YFSETQ. This CDR3 region has 15 residues. V lost 2 bases to trimming and J lost 7 bases, with 15 bases between them. The DNA of the CDR3 is TGCGCCAGCAGCTTAAGAGCGGAGGGGAACGGGGAGCTGTTTTTT. Amino acids: CASSLRAEGNGELFF. Full variable domain (rest looked up from reference TRBV5-1 and TRBJ2-2): KAGVTQTPRYLIKTRGQQVTLSCSPISGHRSVSWYQQTPGQGLQFLFEYFSETQRNKGNFPGRFSGRQFSNSRSEMNVSTLELGDSALYLCASSLRAEGNGELFFGEGSRLTVL.

The chain employs TRBV9 and TRBJ2-1; the D gene could be TRBD1 or TRBD2 (6 bases each). Germline lookup yields CDR1 SGDLS and CDR2 YYNGEE. The CDR3 totals 16 residues. Trimming left V 3 bases short and J 9 bases short, with 22 bases between. CDR3 sequence: CASSGSGARASGEQFF. CDR3 sequence (DNA): TGTGCCAGCAGCGGATCGGGGGCTAGGGCTTCTGGTGAGCAGTTCTTC.

In its sample, this clone was seen many times. The J gene is TRBJ2-6, the V gene TRBV4-2; possibly TRBD2 for D (5 bases). V gave up 11 bases and J gave up 0 bases, with 11 bases separating them. The CDR3 extends over 14 amino acids. CDR1 and CDR2 from the germline V gene are LGHNA and YNFKEQ. The CDR3 region has the DNA TGTGCCGGAGGCCCAGGCTCTGGGGCCAACGTCCTGACTTTC. Its protein product is CAGGPGSGANVLTF.

This clone was seen at least ten times. The chain has TRBV19 and TRBJ1-1; maybe TRBD1 (5 bases). Trimming left V 5 bases short and J 1 base short, with 14 bases between. The CDR3 has 15 amino acids. The germline CDR1 and CDR2 sequences are LNHDA and SQIVND (reference sequence). CDR3 residues: CASSAGLRGNTEAFF. Here the CDR3 DNA reads TGTGCCAGTAGTGCGGGACTTAGGGGGAACACTGAAGCTTTCTTT.

J is TRBJ1-1 and V is TRBV30; a possible D gene is TRBD1 (5 bases). Trimming removed 5 bases from V and 0 bases from J, with 13 bases in between. CDR3 length: 14 amino acids. CDR1 and CDR2 from the germline V gene are GTSNPN and SVGIG (reference sequence). The CDR3 protein is CAWARGNMNTEAFF. Here the CDR3 DNA reads TGTGCCTGGGCTCGGGGGAATATGAACACTGAAGCTTTCTTT.